This record looks at one T cell receptor beta chain sequence and its context. These data are taken from a study of CD8 T cells in Susac syndrome. In contrast to the negatively isolated CD8+ and CD4+ T cells, TEMRA cells were FACS-enriched. Random-hexamer reverse transcription was applied to roughly 0.5 to 1 ug RNA. An immunoSEQ multiplex PCR generated amplified TCR beta CDR3 products spanning 54 Vbeta and 13 Jbeta. TCRdb processed the immunoSEQ multiplex PCR reads anew with MiXCR; each CDR3 protein has one entry. This repertoire shows roughly 160,000 distinct CDR3 sequences, around 94% found once; its top ten account for 0.14%. Sequencing was carried out using CD4+ T cells from PBMCs. The receptor comes from a human donor in good health.

The CDR3 DNA follows: TGTGCCAGCAGTGAAGCGCGTGAAAAACTGTTTTTT. This codes for CASSEAREKLFF. The chain has TRBV2 and TRBJ1-4, with D uncertain. Germline loops: CDR1 SNHLY, CDR2 FYNNEI. This CDR3 is 12 amino acids long. Trimming shortened V by 0 bases and J by 7 bases, and 3 bases separated the two germline ends. The whole variable domain, remainder taken from reference TRBV2 and TRBJ1-4, is EPEVTQTPSHQVTQMGQEVILRCVPISNHLYFYWYRQILGQKVEFLVSFYNNEISEKSEIFDDQFSVERPDGSNFTLKIRSTKLEDSAMYFCASSEAREKLFFGSGTQLSVL.